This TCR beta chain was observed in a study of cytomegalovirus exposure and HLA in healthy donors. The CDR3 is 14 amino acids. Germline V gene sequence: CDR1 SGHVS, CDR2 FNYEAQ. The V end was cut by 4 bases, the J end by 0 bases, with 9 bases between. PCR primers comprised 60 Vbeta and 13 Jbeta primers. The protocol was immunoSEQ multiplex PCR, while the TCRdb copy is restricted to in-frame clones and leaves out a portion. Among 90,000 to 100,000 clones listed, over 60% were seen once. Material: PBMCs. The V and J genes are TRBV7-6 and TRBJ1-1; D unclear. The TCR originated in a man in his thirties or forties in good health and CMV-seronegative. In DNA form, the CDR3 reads TGTGCCAGCAGCTCGAGGGCAATGAACACTGAAGCTTTCTTT. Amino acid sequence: CASSSRAMNTEAFF. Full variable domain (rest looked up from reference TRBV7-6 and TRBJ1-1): GAGVSQSPRYKVTKRGQDVALRCDPISGHVSLYWYRQALGQGPEFLTYFNYEAQQDKSGLPNDRFSAERPEGSISTLTIQRTEQRDSAMYRCASSSRAMNTEAFFGQGTRLTVV.